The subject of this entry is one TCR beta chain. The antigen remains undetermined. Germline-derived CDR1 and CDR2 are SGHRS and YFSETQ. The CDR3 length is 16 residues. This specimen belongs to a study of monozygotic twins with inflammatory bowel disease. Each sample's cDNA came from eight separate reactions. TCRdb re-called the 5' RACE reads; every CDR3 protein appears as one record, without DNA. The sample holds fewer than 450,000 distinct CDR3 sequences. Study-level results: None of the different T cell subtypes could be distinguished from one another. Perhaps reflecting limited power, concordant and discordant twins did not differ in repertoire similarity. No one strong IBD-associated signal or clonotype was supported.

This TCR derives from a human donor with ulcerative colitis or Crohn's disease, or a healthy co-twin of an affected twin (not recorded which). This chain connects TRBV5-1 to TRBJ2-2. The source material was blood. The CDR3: CASSLGNNANTGELFF.